These 5 T cell receptor beta chains share one sample of origin, sequenced in a study of radiation and T cells in renal cell carcinoma. The repertoire was sequenced with immunoSEQ multiplex PCR; TCRdb's copy has only in-frame clones and lacks some. The sample gives approximately 140,000 clones, less than 90% of which show up once; roughly 4% is in the top ten. Time point of the sample: baseline pretreatment blood. This sample's treatment: 15 Gy SBRT to primary tumor, nephrectomy 4 weeks later. The specimen comprised blood, sampled from a patient whose treatment included radiotherapy and nephrectomy. The receptors derive from a woman in her 70s with renal cell carcinoma.

The chain has TRBV10-3 and TRBJ2-7; the D gene could be TRBD1 or TRBD2 (6 bases each). V lost 4 bases, J lost 7 bases, and 17 bases lay in between. The CDR3 runs to 14 residues. Per the germline V gene, CDR1 is ENHRY and CDR2 is SYGVKD. The DNA of the CDR3 is TGTGCCATCAGTGGTAAGGGGGGACTCCTGGAGCAGTACTTC. Translating it yields CAISGKGGLLEQYF.

The chain uses TRBV7-2 and TRBJ2-2; D perhaps matches TRBD2 (5 bases). The CDR3 loop spans 17 amino acids. Germline CDR1 and CDR2: SGHTA and FQGNSA. Trimming left V 1 base short and J 8 bases short, with 20 bases between. The CDR3 loop is CASSLVQAWRNGGELFF. CDR3 nucleotide sequence: TGTGCCAGCAGCTTAGTTCAAGCCTGGAGGAACGGGGGGGAGCTGTTTTTT.

The DNA for the CDR3 is TGTGCCAGCAGCTTAAGCAGGGGGCGCATAACTAATGAAAAACTGTTTTTT. This translates into CASSLSRGRITNEKLFF. J is TRBJ1-4 and V is TRBV13; the match to TRBD1 covers 8 bases. CDR1 PRHDT and CDR2 FYEKMQ come from the germline V gene (reference sequence). The CDR3 has 17 residues. The V gene end was trimmed by 2 bases and the J gene end by 1 base; junction bases not matched to a gene: 6.

This chain uses TRBV9 with TRBJ2-7; D is possibly TRBD1 or TRBD2 (5 bases each). This CDR3 has 16 residues. Trimming took 0 bases from V and 2 from J, leaving 15 bases between them. Germline CDR1 is SGDLS and CDR2 is YYNGEE. CDR3 in amino acids: CASSVGGAILPYEQYF. CDR3 bases: TGTGCCAGCAGCGTAGGAGGGGCCATCCTACCCTACGAGCAGTACTTC.

The gene calls are TRBV6-6 and TRBJ1-5; D is unresolved. Germline V gives CDR1 MNHNY, CDR2 SVGAGI (reference sequence). Deletions cut 8 bases from V and 3 bases from J, with 11 bases between. This CDR3 spans 13 amino acids. The CDR3 spells CASAILDNQPQHF. The CDR3, as DNA: TGTGCCAGCGCAATTTTGGACAATCAGCCCCAGCATTTT.